Listed below are T cell receptor beta chains from one sample, sequenced in a study of shared clonotypes between healthy human individuals. Only in-frame clones appear in the TCRdb table, and some are missing; sequencing was by immunoSEQ multiplex PCR. The sample includes just over 2,000,000 clones, 85% to 95% of them seen just once. The material sequenced was naive CD4+ T cells sorted from blood. These receptors all stem from a man younger than 35 in good health. CDR3s include the opening cysteine and the closing phenylalanine or tryptophan.

CDR3aa,v_gene,j_gene
CASSLGGGNEQFF,TRBV11-3,TRBJ2-1
CASSSSAGTIYEQYF,TRBV5-4,TRBJ2-7
CASSGVGLSYEQYF,TRBV28,TRBJ2-7
CAISESPIDTQYF,TRBV10-3,TRBJ2-3
CASSKDRGGYEQYF,TRBV7-2,TRBJ2-7
CASSLRGDWETQYF,TRBV11-2,TRBJ2-5
CASSQDRGLSYNEQFF,TRBV4-1,TRBJ2-1
CASSTGGTDTQYF,TRBV28,TRBJ2-3
CASSLSSDTQYF,TRBV5-1,TRBJ2-3
CASSQETGTGDYGYTF,TRBV4-1,TRBJ1-2
CAGGPAPAGVEQYF,TRBV2,TRBJ2-7
CASNPAGTGNSPLHF,TRBV2,TRBJ1-6
CASSEPNRDTEAFF,TRBV25-1,TRBJ1-1
CASSLSQGAYEQYF,TRBV11-2,.
CASSEGSMNTEAFF,TRBV9,TRBJ1-1
CASSLGAVSSYEQYF,TRBV5-4,TRBJ2-7
CASSRGSYNEQFF,TRBV9,TRBJ2-1
CASSRVAGGHEQFF,TRBV19,TRBJ2-1
CASSLTVLTDEQYF,TRBV18,TRBJ2-7
CASSTDPTGTGELFF,TRBV5-1,TRBJ2-2
CAGSPRGTDTQYF,TRBV6-6,TRBJ2-3
CASSPGVVDYGYTF,TRBV27,TRBJ1-2
CASVRWGGMSVNTQYF,TRBV27,TRBJ2-3
CASSWRGVDEKLFF,TRBV5-1,TRBJ1-4
CASNSGSGVNGYTF,TRBV6-1,TRBJ1-2